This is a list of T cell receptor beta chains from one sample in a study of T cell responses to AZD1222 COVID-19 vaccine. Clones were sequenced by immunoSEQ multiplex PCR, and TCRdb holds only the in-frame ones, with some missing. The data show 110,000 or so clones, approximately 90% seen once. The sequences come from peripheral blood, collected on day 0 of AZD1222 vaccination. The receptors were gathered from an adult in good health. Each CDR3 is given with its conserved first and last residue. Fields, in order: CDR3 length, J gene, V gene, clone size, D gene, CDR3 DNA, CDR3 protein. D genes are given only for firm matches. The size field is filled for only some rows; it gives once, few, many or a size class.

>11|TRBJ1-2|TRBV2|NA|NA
TGTGCCAGCAGACGGACCTATGGCTACACCTTC
CASRRTYGYTF
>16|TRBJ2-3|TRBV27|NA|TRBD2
TGTGCCAGCACCCCACATAGCGGGGGGGCCTACAATACGCAGTATTTT
CASTPHSGGAYNTQYF
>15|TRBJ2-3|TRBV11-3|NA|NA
TGTGCCAGCAGCTTAGGGTCCGGTAGCACAGATACGCAGTATTTT
CASSLGSGSTDTQYF
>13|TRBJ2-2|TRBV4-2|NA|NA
TGTGCCAGCAGCCAAGATCGGGGCGGGGAGCTGTTTTTT
CASSQDRGGELFF
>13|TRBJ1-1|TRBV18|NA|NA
TGTGCCAGCTCACCAGGCAGGAACACTGAAGCTTTCTTT
CASSPGRNTEAFF
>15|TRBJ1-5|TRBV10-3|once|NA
TGTGCCATCAGTGACGGGGTAAATAGCAATCAGCCCCAGCATTTT
CAISDGVNSNQPQHF
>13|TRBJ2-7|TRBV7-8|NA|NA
TGTGCCAGCAGCTTACCAGGGAGGCACGAGCAGTACTTC
CASSLPGRHEQYF
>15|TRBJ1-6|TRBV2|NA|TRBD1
TGTGCCAGCAGTCAGGACAGGGGGATGAATTCACCCCTCCACTTT
CASSQDRGMNSPLHF
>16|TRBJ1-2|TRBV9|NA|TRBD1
TGTGCCAGCAGCGTAGGGACAGGAGGAAGAGACTATGGCTACACCTTC
CASSVGTGGRDYGYTF
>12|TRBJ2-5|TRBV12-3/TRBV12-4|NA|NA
TGTGCCAGCACCCGGGACCAAGAGACCCAGTACTTC
CASTRDQETQYF
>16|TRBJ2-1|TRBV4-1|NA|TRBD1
TGCGCCAGCAGCATCACCGGGACAGAGAACAACAATGAGCAGTTCTTC
CASSITGTENNNEQFF
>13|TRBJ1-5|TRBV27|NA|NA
TGTGCCAGCAGTTTCAACTTCAATCAGCCCCAGCATTTT
CASSFNFNQPQHF
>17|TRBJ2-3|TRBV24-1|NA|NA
TGTGCCACCAGCCATTACAGGTTTCCGCCTAGCACAGATACGCAGTATTTT
CATSHYRFPPSTDTQYF
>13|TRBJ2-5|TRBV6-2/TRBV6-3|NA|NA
TGTGCCAGCAGCCCCGGGGTGAGAGAGACCCAGTACTTC
CASSPGVRETQYF
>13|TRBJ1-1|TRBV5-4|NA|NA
TGTGCCAGCAGCTTGGAACACAACACTGAAGCTTTCTTT
CASSLEHNTEAFF
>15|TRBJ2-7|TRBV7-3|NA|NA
TGTGCCAGCAGCTCGCAGGGGGGAAGCTCCTACGAGCAGTACTTC
CASSSQGGSSYEQYF
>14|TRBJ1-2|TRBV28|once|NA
TGTGCCAGCAGTTCACCCGATTCTGGCGCAGGCTACACCTTC
CASSSPDSGAGYTF
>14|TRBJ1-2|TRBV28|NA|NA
TGTGCCAGCAGTCTAGAATTGGACCTCTATGGCTACACCTTC
CASSLELDLYGYTF
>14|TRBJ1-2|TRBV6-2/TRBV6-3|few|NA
TGTGCCAGCAGTCCCTCAGGGTTCGGTTATGGCTACACCTTC
CASSPSGFGYGYTF
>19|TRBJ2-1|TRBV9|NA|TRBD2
TGTGCCAGCAGCGTAGGCCAGGACGAAAGGCGGGGGGCAAAGAATGAGCAGTTCTTC
CASSVGQDERRGAKNEQFF
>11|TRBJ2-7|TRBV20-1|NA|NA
TGCAGTGCTAGAGATATCTACGAGCAGTACTTC
CSARDIYEQYF
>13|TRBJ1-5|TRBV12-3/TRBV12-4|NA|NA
TGTGCCAGCGCTATTAGGATAAACCAGCCCCAGCATTTT
CASAIRINQPQHF
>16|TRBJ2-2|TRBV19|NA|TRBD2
TGTGCCAGTAGTGACGGGGGACTAGCAGTACCCGGGGAGCTGTTTTTT
CASSDGGLAVPGELFF
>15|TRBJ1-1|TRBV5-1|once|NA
TGCGCCAGCAGCTTGGGGGTAAACGGGAACACTGAAGCTTTCTTT
CASSLGVNGNTEAFF
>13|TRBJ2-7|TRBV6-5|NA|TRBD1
TGTGCCAGCCACTGGACAGGATCCTACGAGCAGTACTTC
CASHWTGSYEQYF
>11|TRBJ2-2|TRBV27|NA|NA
TGTGCCAGCAGTAACACCGGGGAGCTGTTTTTT
CASSNTGELFF
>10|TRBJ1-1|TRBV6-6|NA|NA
TGTGCCAGCATCCGCACTGAAGCTTTCTTT
CASIRTEAFF
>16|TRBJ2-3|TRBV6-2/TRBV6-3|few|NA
TGTGCCAGCAGTTACGGGGGTCTGTGGGGCACAGATACGCAGTATTTT
CASSYGGLWGTDTQYF
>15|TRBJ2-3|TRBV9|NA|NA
TGTGCCAGCAGCGTAGTGGCAGGCGGGACAGATACGCAGTATTTT
CASSVVAGGTDTQYF
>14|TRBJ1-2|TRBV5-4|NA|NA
TGTGCCAGCAGCCTGGATATCCAAGGCACGGGCTACACCTTC
CASSLDIQGTGYTF
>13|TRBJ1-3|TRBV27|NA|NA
TGTGCCCCAAAGGGTCCCTCTGGAAACACCATATATTTT
CAPKGPSGNTIYF
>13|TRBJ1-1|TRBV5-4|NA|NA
TGTGCCAGCAGCTTGGGAAGGAACACTGAAGCTTTCTTT
CASSLGRNTEAFF
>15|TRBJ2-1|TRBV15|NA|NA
TGTGCCACCAGCAGAGAGATCACCTCCTACAATGAGCAGTTCTTC
CATSREITSYNEQFF
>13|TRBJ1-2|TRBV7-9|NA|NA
TGTGCCAGCAGTTTAGGGGGGCTCGATGGCTACACCTTC
CASSLGGLDGYTF
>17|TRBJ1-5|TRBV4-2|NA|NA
TGTGCCAGCAGCCAAGAGGTCCGGGAGGACTTCGGTCAGCCCCAGCATTTT
CASSQEVREDFGQPQHF
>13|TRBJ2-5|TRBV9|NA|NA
TGTGCCAGCAGCGCCGGACAGACAGAGACCCAGTACTTC
CASSAGQTETQYF
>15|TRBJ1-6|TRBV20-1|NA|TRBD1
TGCAGTGCTAGTAGGGAGTCAGGGGGCGATTCACCCCTCCACTTT
CSASRESGGDSPLHF
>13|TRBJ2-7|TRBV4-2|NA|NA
TGTGCCAGCAGCCCTGGACCGTCCTACGAGCAGTACTTC
CASSPGPSYEQYF
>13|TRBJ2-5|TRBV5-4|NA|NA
TGTGCCAGCAGCTTGTCAGGGGACGAGACCCAGTACTTC
CASSLSGDETQYF
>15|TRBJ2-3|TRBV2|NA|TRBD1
TGTGCCAGCATAACGGGACAGGGACACACAGATACGCAGTATTTT
CASITGQGHTDTQYF
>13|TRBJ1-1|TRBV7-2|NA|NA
TGTGCCAGCAGCTGGACGGTTGAAACTGAAGCTTTCTTT
CASSWTVETEAFF
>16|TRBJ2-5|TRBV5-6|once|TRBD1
TGTGCCAGCAGCTTGTTGGGGACAGGGGGCATTGAGACCCAGTACTTC
CASSLLGTGGIETQYF
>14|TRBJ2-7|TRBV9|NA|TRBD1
TGTGCCAGCAGCGGGACAGGGGGTTTTGACGAGCAGTACTTC
CASSGTGGFDEQYF
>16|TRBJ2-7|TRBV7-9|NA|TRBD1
TGTGCCAGCAGCTTAGGGAGGGGACAGGGGCTCGACGAGCAGTACTTC
CASSLGRGQGLDEQYF
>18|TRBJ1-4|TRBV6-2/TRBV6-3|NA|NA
TGTGCCAGCAGTTACTCGAGAGGAATAGGAGGGGACCATGAAAAACTGTTTTTT
CASSYSRGIGGDHEKLFF
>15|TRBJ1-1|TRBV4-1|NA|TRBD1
TGCGCCAGCAGCCAAGTGCCAGGGGGGAGCACTGAAGCTTTCTTT
CASSQVPGGSTEAFF
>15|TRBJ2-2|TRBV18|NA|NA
TGTGCCAGCTCACCATTGATAAAGAACACCGGGGAGCTGTTTTTT
CASSPLIKNTGELFF
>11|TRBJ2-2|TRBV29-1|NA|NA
TGCAGCGTTGAAATCTTCCCCTCACTGTTTTTT
CSVEIFPSLFF
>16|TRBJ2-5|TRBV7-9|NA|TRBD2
TGTGCCAGCAGCTTAGTGGAAAGGGAGGGCCAAGAGACCCAGTACTTC
CASSLVEREGQETQYF
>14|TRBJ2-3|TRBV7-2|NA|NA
TGTGCCAGCAGCCCCACAGGGATGGAAGATACGCAGTATTTT
CASSPTGMEDTQYF
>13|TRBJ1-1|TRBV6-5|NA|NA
TGTGCCAGCAGTCCCCTGGGCAGCGCTGGAGCTTTCTTT
CASSPLGSAGAFF